One and the same sample provided the 22 T cell receptor beta chains below, sequenced in a study of blood T cells in healthy people across ages. Combining a sample-barcoded 5' primer with a J-beta primer mix, a second PCR ran for roughly 6 to 11 cycles. A single record per CDR3 protein comes from TCRdb applying MiXCR to the 5' RACE reads. The sample consists of roughly 680,000 distinct CDR3 sequences, over 40% of them appearing once. The specimen was blood. The receptors derive from a woman of 80 years or more in good health.

The table lists this clonotype with many counts. V gene TRBV28 combines with J gene TRBJ1-2; possibly TRBD1 for D (5 bases). V was shortened by 3 bases and J by 3 bases, with 11 bases between the two germline ends. The CDR3 runs 14 residues. Germline assignment: CDR1 MDHEN and CDR2 SYDVKM. CDR3: CASSFAGDHYGYTF. DNA for the CDR3: TGTGCCAGCAGTTTCGCTGGGGACCACTATGGCTACACCTTC.

The V gene is TRBV12-3 or TRBV12-4, the J gene TRBJ1-1; tentative D call: TRBD1 (6 bases). The V and J ends lost 5 bases and 8 bases respectively, with 18 bases between them. CDR3 length equals 14 residues. The CDR3 reads CASSVEGGAAEAFF. The CDR3, as DNA: TGTGCCAGCAGTGTAGAGGGGGGGGCTGCCGAAGCTTTCTTT.

This clonotype came up once. V usage is TRBV13 and J usage is TRBJ1-3, with D perhaps TRBD1 (6 bases). The CDR3 has 14 residues. Trimming removed 7 bases at V and 8 bases at J, with 18 bases between. Germline V lookup: CDR1 PRHDT, CDR2 FYEKMQ (reference sequence). The CDR3 loop is CASISRDTIYTIYF. CDR3 in DNA: TGTGCCAGCATCTCCCGGGACACAATTTACACCATATATTTT.

The chain links TRBV21-1 to TRBJ1-1. TRBV21-1 is tagged as a pseudogene. The CDR3 length is 14 residues. The CDR3 sequence is CASSTGSMNTEAFF. The CDR3, as DNA: TGTGCCAGCAGTACGGGTTCCATGAACACTGAAGCTTTCTTT.

Regarding this clonotype: This is likely a read error, given that the CDR3 carries no conserved phenylalanine or tryptophan at its end. The DNA is omitted, as the CDR3 cannot be located on it reliably, and the CDR3 follows TCRdb's listing. The V call is TRBV5-1, the J call TRBJ2-6. Germline V CDR1 and CDR2: SGHRS, YFSETQ. Both ends counted, the CDR3 spans 15 residues. CDR3 amino acids: CASSETSSGANVLTI.

J is TRBJ1-2 and V is TRBV11-2, with 9 bases identical to TRBD1. Germline V gene data show CDR1 as SGHAT and CDR2 as FQNNGV. The junction had 7 bases not matched to a gene; V was cut back by 5 bases and J by 3 bases. The CDR3 consists of 15 residues. CDR3 in amino acids: CASSPGTGFYYGYTF. As DNA, the CDR3 is TGTGCCAGCAGCCCAGGGACAGGGTTTTACTATGGCTACACCTTC.

This clonotype was detected ten times or more. The chain recombines TRBV12-3 or TRBV12-4 with TRBJ2-3, with a weak D call TRBD1 (6 bases). The CDR3 runs 11 residues. Trimming pared 4 bases from V and 14 bases from J, leaving 13 bases between. CDR3 nucleotides: TGTGCCAGCAGTTGGGGGCCCGGTCGGTATTTT. It codes for CASSWGPGRYF.

The genes are TRBV4-2 and TRBJ2-1; D possibly corresponds to TRBD1 (5 bases). The end of the DNA aligns better with TRBJ2-7, so the J call may be wrong. CDR3 length: 15 amino acids. The germline V gene encodes CDR1 LGHNA and CDR2 YNFKEQ. The chain's CDR3 is CASSLRQSSYNEQYF. DNA for the CDR3: TGTGCCAGCAGCCTAAGACAGAGCTCCTACAATGAGCAGTACTTC.

On this clonotype: Being one base from a much bigger clone, this may be a read error. The chain links TRBV7-9 to TRBJ2-1; 13 bases map to TRBD2. Germline CDR1 SEHNR, CDR2 FQNEAQ (reference sequence). The CDR3 runs 15 residues. Trimming removed 7 bases from V and 5 bases from J; junction bases left unmatched: 5. The CDR3 DNA reads as TGTGCCAGCACCCGGACTAGCGGGGGAAACAATGAGCAGTTCTTC. Translating gives CASTRTSGGNNEQFF. Looking up the rest from reference TRBV7-9 and TRBJ2-1 gives the full variable domain: DTGVSQNPRHKITKRGQNVTFRCDPISEHNRLYWYRQTLGQGPEFLTYFQNEAQLEKSRLLSDRFSAERPKGSFSTLEIQRTEQGDSAMYLCASTRTSGGNNEQFFGPGTRLTVL.

There are a few counts of this clonotype. The rearrangement links TRBV5-1 to TRBJ2-7; TRBD1 might be the D (5 bases). V was trimmed by 3 bases and J by 1 base, leaving 14 bases between them. The CDR3 runs to 15 residues. Germline assignment: CDR1 SGHRS and CDR2 YFSETQ. The DNA for the CDR3 is TGCGCCAGCAGCTCCCAGGGAAGAGAATCCTACGAGCAGTACTTC. Protein: CASSSQGRESYEQYF.

In the case of this clonotype: One end of the junction varies from germline; a read error may be responsible. The V and J genes are TRBV12-3 or TRBV12-4 and TRBJ2-5, with TRBD2 as a possible D gene (6 bases). The CDR3 length is 14 residues. The CDR3 sequence is CARSVRDSLETQYF. CDR3 in DNA: TGTGCCCGCAGTGTACGGGACTCCTTAGAGACCCAGTACTTC.

The V call is TRBV28, the J call TRBJ2-4; no definite D call. V lost 4 bases to trimming and J lost 13 bases, with 8 bases between them. The germline V gene encodes CDR1 MDHEN and CDR2 SYDVKM. CDR3 size: 10 residues. As DNA, the CDR3 is TGTGCCAGCAGTTCCTACGGGCAGTACTTC. Amino acid sequence: CASSSYGQYF.

Details on this clonotype: This may arise from a read error, as a much more abundant clone is one base away. The chain recombines TRBV7-7 with TRBJ2-5; D might be TRBD1 (6 bases). Germline V CDR1 and CDR2: SSHAT, FNYEAQ (reference sequence). V lost 5 bases, J lost 11 bases, and 18 bases lay in between. This CDR3 has 13 residues. DNA for the CDR3: TGTGCCAGCAGCCCCGGGACACACAATGAGCAGTACTTC. Its protein product is CASSPGTHNEQYF. Combining the CDR3 with reference TRBV7-7 and TRBJ2-5 gives the whole variable domain GAGVSQSPRYKVTKRGQDVTLRCDPISSHATLYWYQQALGQGPEFLTYFNYEAQPDKSGLPSDRFSAERPEGSISTLTIQRTEQRDSAMYRCASSPGTHNEQYFGPGTRLLVL.

There are a few counts of this clonotype. The J gene is TRBJ2-1, the V gene TRBV7-9; 10 nucleotides align to TRBD1. V lost 5 bases, J lost 9 bases, and 4 bases stayed unmatched. The CDR3 has 13 residues. Germline CDR1 is SEHNR and CDR2 is FQNEAQ (reference sequence). In DNA form, the CDR3 reads TGTGCCAGCAGCGGGACAGGGGCCACTGAGCAGTTCTTC. Encoded protein: CASSGTGATEQFF.

In its sample, this clonotype was seen once. At one end, the junction sequence differs from germline, possibly due to a read error. V usage is TRBV5-1 and J usage is TRBJ2-2, with D possibly called TRBD1 or TRBD2 (5 bases each). Germline V gene sequence: CDR1 SGHRS, CDR2 YFSETQ. The CDR3 consists of 18 residues. The CDR3 nucleotides read TGCGCCAGGCGAACCAGACAGTTCCCCTCCTCGAACACCGGGGAGCCGTTTTTT. This sequence encodes CARRTRQFPSSNTGEPFF.

Notes on this clonotype: This could be a read error, since a much larger clone is one nucleotide away. The chain has TRBV10-3 and TRBJ2-5, with D possibly being TRBD2 (6 bases). The length of the CDR3 is 14 residues. The V and J ends lost 10 bases and 4 bases respectively, with 19 bases between them. Germline V CDR1 and CDR2: ENHRY, SYGVKD. The CDR3 protein is CATTSGGGRETQYF. The CDR3 coding sequence is TGTGCCACCACAAGCGGTGGGGGGAGAGAGACCCAGTACTTC.

This clonotype was counted many times. CDR3 in amino acids: CASSKRTGLEGYTF. CDR3 nucleotides: TGTGCCAGCAGCAAGCGGACAGGGCTGGAGGGCTACACCTTC. This sequence joins TRBV13 and TRBJ1-2; 8 nucleotides agree with TRBD1. Trimming at V came to 5 bases and at J to 8 bases, leaving 10 bases not matched to a gene. The germline V gene has CDR1 PRHDT and CDR2 FYEKMQ (reference sequence). This CDR3 contains 14 residues.

The gene calls are TRBV5-1 and TRBJ1-4; no clear D gene. Germline loops: CDR1 SGHRS, CDR2 YFSETQ. The CDR3 length is 16 residues. V lost 3 bases and J 0 bases, leaving 12 bases between the germline ends. The CDR3 region has the DNA TGCGCCAGCAGCTATTACCGAGGTGCAACTAATGAAAAACTGTTTTTT. This gives the protein CASSYYRGATNEKLFF.

V and J are TRBV15 and TRBJ1-1, with 12 bases that match TRBD1. There are 18 residues in the CDR3. V trimming: 5 bases; J trimming: 3 bases; junction bases outside the gene matches: 13. Germline V gene data show CDR1 as LNHNV and CDR2 as YYDKDF (reference sequence). CDR3 amino acids: CATSPRLGDRGLYTEAFF. In DNA, the CDR3 is TGTGCCACCAGCCCTCGGCTAGGGGACAGGGGGCTTTACACTGAAGCTTTCTTT.

This clonotype has ten or more counts. The chain is built from TRBV2 and TRBJ2-1; TRBD1 agrees at 8 bases. Germline CDR1 is SNHLY and CDR2 is FYNNEI. This CDR3 is built from 14 residues. With V trimmed by 11 bases and J by 7 bases, 13 bases remained unmatched. CDR3 loop: CAAPQGAEGNEQFF. The CDR3 DNA sequence: TGTGCCGCCCCCCAGGGGGCTGAGGGAAATGAGCAGTTCTTC.

The V call is TRBV2, the J call TRBJ1-1; D is uncertain. This CDR3 has 12 amino acids. The germline gives CDR1 SNHLY, CDR2 FYNNEI. CDR3 sequence reads: CTTGFMNTEAFF. CDR3 sequence (DNA): TGTACCACCGGATTCATGAACACTGAAGCTTTCTTT.

This clonotype was found many times. The junction shows a germline mismatch at one end, possibly a read error. The genes are TRBV2 and TRBJ2-3; 15 bases match TRBD2. Germline CDR1 reads SNHLY; CDR2 reads FYNNEI. The CDR3 is made up of 15 amino acids. The CDR3 here is CASRGLAGGTDTQYF. For the CDR3, the DNA is TGCGCCAGCAGGGGACTAGCGGGAGGAACAGATACGCAGTATTTT.